The sequence of this T cell receptor beta chain was determined in a study of shared clonotypes between healthy human individuals. CD45RO-negative, CCR7-positively selected cells formed the naive CD8 fraction, excluding terminally differentiated effector memory CD45RA+ cells. Concerning this clone itself: Within the sample, other DNA sequences also encode this same CDR3.

Profiling relied on immunoSEQ multiplex PCR, and the TCRdb table lists in-frame clones only, not all of them. The sample carries about 2.1 million clones, about 93% recorded once. The CDR3 has 11 amino acids. From germline, CDR1 is SGHAT and CDR2 FQNNGV. V lost 3 bases and J lost 6, with 5 bases in between. This sequence joins TRBV11-2 and TRBJ1-2; D is perhaps TRBD1 (5 bases). This clonotype was obtained from a man between 18 and 29 years old in good health. Some clones in this sample may be carry-over from other donors' samples. The sample consisted of naive CD8+ T cells from PBMCs. CDR3 DNA sequence: TGTGCCAGCAGCTTGGGGGATGGCTACACCTTC. It is translated as CASSLGDGYTF.